The 21 T cell receptor beta chains in this list originate from one sample, sequenced in a study of blood T cells in healthy people across ages. Alongside a J-beta primer mix, a sample-barcoded 5' primer served in a second PCR lasting roughly 7 to 12 cycles. TCRdb ran MiXCR on the 5' RACE reads and lists one entry per CDR3 protein. Among 600,000 to 1,000,000 distinct CDR3 sequences listed, just under 25% were seen once. The sample was also reused in another study, on T cells of mothers and their children.

Input material: blood. The origin of the receptors is a boy aged 10-17 years in good health.

This clonotype was observed a few times. The chain has TRBV29-1 and TRBJ1-1; TRBD1 might be the D (5 bases). The CDR3 covers 13 residues. Deletions cut 4 bases from V and 3 bases from J, with 12 bases between. Germline V lookup: CDR1 SQVTM, CDR2 ANQGSEA. The CDR3 is CSVGGGLDTEAFF. The CDR3 nucleotides read TGCAGCGTTGGGGGGGGTCTAGACACTGAAGCTTTCTTT.

This clonotype has a handful of counts. The V call is TRBV28, the J call TRBJ2-3, with 12 bases identical to TRBD2. Trimming took 5 bases from V and 3 from J; bases not matched to a gene: 12. The germline V gene encodes CDR1 MDHEN and CDR2 SYDVKM. This CDR3 is built from 18 residues. The CDR3 nucleotides are TGTGCCAGCAGTGCCTCCTGGACTAGCGGGAAGGAAACAGATACGCAGTATTTT. Its translation: CASSASWTSGKETDTQYF.

V is TRBV5-1 and J is TRBJ2-5, with a weak D call TRBD1 (5 bases). This CDR3 is built from 17 residues. Per the germline V gene, CDR1 is SGHRS and CDR2 is YFSETQ. V was clipped by 1 base and J by 5 bases, with 21 bases between them. CDR3 nucleotides: TGCGCCAGCAGCTTGTCGGCAGGGCCCTTGGGGCAGGAGACCCAGTACTTC. Amino acids: CASSLSAGPLGQETQYF.

This clonotype came up a few times. The chain joins TRBV4-1 to TRBJ2-5; 7 bases line up with TRBD2. V lost 1 base, J lost 4 bases, and 6 bases stayed unmatched. The CDR3 is made up of 15 amino acids. The germline gives CDR1 MGHRA, CDR2 YSYEKL. The CDR3 here is CASSQVGGTGETQYF. The CDR3 DNA reads TGCGCCAGCAGCCAAGTGGGGGGGACTGGAGAGACCCAGTACTTC.

V and J are TRBV5-1 and TRBJ1-2; 7 bases are a match to TRBD1. The germline V gene encodes CDR1 SGHRS and CDR2 YFSETQ. J lost 8 bases, V lost 3 bases, and 4 bases had no gene match. The length of the CDR3 is 12 residues. DNA for the CDR3: TGCGCCAGCAGCTATGGACAGGAGGGCTACACCTTC. Translation gives CASSYGQEGYTF.

This clonotype was detected a few times. The gene calls are TRBV20-1 and TRBJ2-5; 7 bases fit TRBD1. The CDR3 is 14 amino acids. Trimming at V came to 6 bases and at J to 5 bases, leaving 12 bases not matched to a gene. Germline V lookup: CDR1 DFQATT, CDR2 SNEGSKA (reference sequence). DNA of the CDR3: TGCAGTGCGGCGACGACAGGGCAGGGGGAGACCCAGTACTTC. It is translated as CSAATTGQGETQYF.

V and J are TRBV6-1 and TRBJ2-7; weak D call: TRBD1 (6 bases). This CDR3 region has 13 residues. Germline V gives CDR1 MNHNS, CDR2 SASEGT. Trimming shortened V by 10 bases and J by 7 bases, and 20 bases separated the two germline ends. CDR3 nucleotide sequence: TGTGCCACCTCGGGACAAGTGGAAGGAGAGCAGTACTTC. Translated, it gives CATSGQVEGEQYF.

This clonotype was recorded only once. The gene calls are TRBV27 and TRBJ1-4, with D possibly matching TRBD1 (6 bases). The CDR3 contains 14 residues. Between the trimmed V and J ends, which lost 3 bases and 8 bases, there was a span of 13 bases. From germline, CDR1 is MNHEY and CDR2 SMNVEV (reference sequence). The CDR3 is CASSFQGTGEKLFF. The CDR3 DNA follows: TGTGCCAGCAGTTTTCAGGGGACGGGAGAAAAACTGTTTTTT.

This clonotype came up a few times. J is TRBJ2-1 and V is TRBV12-3 or TRBV12-4, with TRBD2 matching 7 bases. The CDR3 totals 13 residues. V shed 5 bases, J shed 4 bases, and the junction held 2 bases outside the gene matches. CDR3 loop: CASSGGVYNEQFF. The CDR3 DNA follows: TGTGCCAGCAGTGGGGGGGTTTACAATGAGCAGTTCTTC.

Ten or more counts support this clonotype. The V gene is TRBV7-9, the J gene TRBJ1-1, with D uncertain. V lost 0 bases and J 5 bases, leaving 7 bases between the germline ends. The length of the CDR3 is 13 residues. The germline V gene has CDR1 SEHNR and CDR2 FQNEAQ (reference sequence). The CDR3 nucleotides read TGTGCCAGCAGCTTAGCCATTTGGACTGAAGCTTTCTTT. Protein sequence: CASSLAIWTEAFF.

In its sample, this clonotype was seen a few times. The V gene is TRBV28, the J gene TRBJ2-7, with D possibly TRBD2 on 6 matching bases. The CDR3 spans 16 residues. Germline CDR1 reads MDHEN; CDR2 reads SYDVKM. Deletions cut 8 bases from V and 4 bases from J, with 24 bases between. In DNA form, the CDR3 reads TGTGCCAGCGGTAAACGGTGGCTGCAGGGACTGTACGAGCAGTACTTC. Amino acid sequence: CASGKRWLQGLYEQYF. The full variable domain, in which reference TRBV28 and TRBJ2-7 provide the parts outside the CDR3, is DVKVTQSSRYLVKRTGEKVFLECVQDMDHENMFWYRQDPGLGLRLIYFSYDVKMKEKGDIPEGYSVSREKKERFSLILESASTNQTSMYLCASGKRWLQGLYEQYFGPGTRLTVT.

This clonotype was seen repeatedly, ten times or more. The chain has TRBV29-1 and TRBJ2-5; the D gene could be TRBD1 or TRBD2 (5 bases each). With the DNA end fitting TRBJ2-1 better, the J assignment may be wrong. CDR3 length equals 13 residues. Germline CDR1 SQVTM, CDR2 ANQGSEA. For the CDR3, the DNA is TGCAGCGTTTGGGACCAAGGCCACAATGAGCAGTTCTTC. Translating it yields CSVWDQGHNEQFF.

This clonotype was counted between two and nine times. The chain recombines TRBV6-1 with TRBJ1-4, with D possibly TRBD1 on 6 matching bases. Germline CDR1 and CDR2: MNHNS and SASEGT. The CDR3 is 17 residues long. V dropped 5 bases and J dropped 0 bases, with 16 bases sitting between them. The CDR3 region is CASSKRTAQATNEKLFF. DNA of the CDR3: TGTGCCAGCAGTAAACGGACAGCGCAAGCAACTAATGAAAAACTGTTTTTT.

In this sample, this clonotype turned up a few times. The chain uses TRBV20-1 and TRBJ2-7; TRBD2 agrees at 13 bases. V was pared by 0 bases and J by 5 bases, with 4 bases of the junction left unmatched. This CDR3 has 15 residues. Germline V CDR1 and CDR2: DFQATT, SNEGSKA (reference sequence). In nucleotides, the CDR3 is TGCAGTGCTAGAGATCCCGGGACTAGCGGGAACGAGCAGTACTTC. It codes for CSARDPGTSGNEQYF.

This chain uses TRBV6-5 with TRBJ1-1, with D hard to call. V was cut by 0 bases and J by 1 base, with 9 bases left in between. In germline, CDR1 is MNHEY, CDR2 SVGAGI. The CDR3 covers 15 residues. CDR3 DNA: TGTGCCAGCAGTTACTCGGGGTTAGGGAACACTGAAGCTTTCTTT. It is translated as CASSYSGLGNTEAFF.

This clonotype was counted a few times. The rearrangement links TRBV29-1 to TRBJ2-7, with TRBD1 identical over 9 bases. V shed 8 bases and J 5 bases; nucleotides not matched to a gene: 4. The CDR3 spans 11 residues. CDR1 is SQVTM, CDR2 ANQGSEA, per germline. CDR3 DNA: TGCAGCTCAGGGACAGGGAACGAGCAGTACTTC. Amino acid sequence: CSSGTGNEQYF.

This chain uses TRBV7-2 with TRBJ2-4; 11 bases align to TRBD1. Per the germline V gene, CDR1 is SGHTA and CDR2 is FQGNSA. The CDR3 contains 13 residues. With V trimmed by 5 bases and J by 9 bases, 3 bases remained unmatched. For the CDR3, the DNA is TGTGCCAGCAGCCGGGACAGGGGGGGCATTCAGTACTTC. Amino acids: CASSRDRGGIQYF.

Only one count was recorded for this clonotype. The CDR3 sequence: CSASLQGARQFF. CDR3 DNA: TGCAGTGCTAGTTTACAGGGGGCAAGGCAGTTCTTC. The V call is TRBV20-1, the J call TRBJ2-1; 9 bases line up with TRBD1. The CDR3 contains 12 residues. Trimming cost V 3 bases and J 12 bases; bases outside gene matches: 6. CDR1 and CDR2 (germline): DFQATT, SNEGSKA (reference sequence).

This clonotype has a count of ten or more. V is TRBV6-5 and J is TRBJ2-7; D uncertain. Germline CDR1 MNHEY, CDR2 SVGAGI. The CDR3 contains 13 residues. Trimming removed 3 bases from V and 0 bases from J, with 6 bases in between. CDR3 in amino acids: CASSYQSSYEQYF. The DNA of the CDR3 is TGTGCCAGCAGTTATCAGTCCTCCTACGAGCAGTACTTC.

Concerning this clonotype itself: The junction and the germline gene differ at one end; a read error may be behind it. This chain joins TRBV29-1 and TRBJ2-1; 7 bases match TRBD1. CDR1 is SQVTM, CDR2 ANQGSEA, per germline. This CDR3 is 13 amino acids long. In nucleotides, the CDR3 is TGCAGCGTCCTAGGACAGGCAGGCAATGAGCAGTTCTTT. Its protein product is CSVLGQAGNEQFF.

This clonotype was counted a few times. The chain carries TRBV2 and TRBJ2-3; 15 bases line up with TRBD2. The V and J ends lost 10 bases and 4 bases, in that order; junction bases with no gene match: 3. Germline V CDR1 and CDR2: SNHLY, FYNNEI. The CDR3 loop spans 14 amino acids. The CDR3 region is CANGTSGRSDTQYF. CDR3 sequence (DNA): TGTGCCAACGGGACTAGCGGGAGGTCAGATACGCAGTATTTT.